This T cell receptor beta chain comes out of a study of blood T cells in healthy people across ages. As regards this clonotype: The target antigen is unknown.

CDR3 size: 15 residues. Germline assignment: CDR1 MNHEY and CDR2 SMNVEV (reference sequence). Next came a second PCR, run for roughly 6 to 11 cycles, which used a sample-barcoded 5' primer along with a J-beta primer mix. TCRdb passed the 5' RACE reads through MiXCR, listing each CDR3 protein once. The repertoire holds about 830,000 distinct CDR3 sequences, with around two thirds as singletons. No fewer than 7 million PBMCs went into each sample. Findings of the study overall: Estimated diversity across one million T cells was deemed an underestimate.

The chain uses TRBV27 and TRBJ2-7; the D gene is possibly TRBD1 (6 bases). The last part of the DNA fits TRBJ2-5 better; the J call may be wrong. The sample taken for sequencing was blood. This receptor was identified in a man in his thirties or forties in good health. CDR3 DNA: TGTGCCAGCAGTTCCATCTCCAGGGGTGAAGAGACCCAGTACTTC. It encodes CASSSISRGEETQYF.